The 21 T cell receptor beta chains given below trace back to one sample, sequenced in a study of cytomegalovirus exposure and HLA in healthy donors. Vbeta (60) and Jbeta (13) primers were used in the PCR. The protocol was immunoSEQ multiplex PCR, while the TCRdb copy is restricted to in-frame clones and leaves out a portion. Here the sample spans around 130,000 clones, roughly 80% being singletons. The sequencing input was PBMCs. The receptors come from a boy aged 5-17 years in good health and CMV-seronegative.

The chain has TRBV7-9 and TRBJ2-7, with D uncertain. CDR1 is SEHNR and CDR2 is FQNEAQ in the germline V gene (reference sequence). The V gene lost 5 bases and the J gene lost 0 bases, with 8 bases spanning the gap. This CDR3 spans 13 amino acids. CDR3: CASSHPGSYEQYF. As DNA, the CDR3 is TGTGCCAGCAGCCACCCAGGCTCCTACGAGCAGTACTTC.

The rearrangement links TRBV4-2 to TRBJ2-7; 10 bases match TRBD2. V was clipped by 6 bases and J by 5 bases; unmatched bases: 7. CDR1 is LGHNA and CDR2 is YNFKEQ in the germline V gene. CDR3 length equals 14 residues. The CDR3 spells CASRRAGGRDEQYF. The CDR3 bases are TGTGCCAGCAGAAGAGCGGGAGGGCGGGACGAGCAGTACTTC.

This chain connects TRBV4-1 to TRBJ2-5, with TRBD2 matching over 8 bases. With 4 bases clipped from V and 4 bases from J, the junction kept 5 bases outside the gene matches. CDR1 is MGHRA and CDR2 is YSYEKL in the germline V gene. CDR3 length: 14 residues. The CDR3 reads CASSPGGGGETQYF. CDR3 bases: TGCGCCAGCAGCCCGGGAGGGGGTGGAGAGACCCAGTACTTC.

This clone showed up just a few times. The rearrangement links TRBV6-6 to TRBJ2-1, with TRBD1 identical over 7 bases. The germline CDR1 and CDR2 sequences are MNHNY and SVGAGI (reference sequence). Trimming cost V 6 bases and J 7 bases; bases outside gene matches: 6. The CDR3 contains 13 residues. In nucleotides, the CDR3 is TGTGCCAGCAGCCCACAGGGGATGAATGAGCAGTTCTTC. It codes for CASSPQGMNEQFF.

The gene calls are TRBV4-2 and TRBJ2-7, with a possible D match to TRBD2 (6 bases). CDR3 length: 14 amino acids. The germline gives CDR1 LGHNA, CDR2 YNFKEQ. V lost 1 base and J lost 0, with 7 bases in between. CDR3 protein: CASSQAGLSYEQYF. The CDR3 coding sequence is TGTGCCAGCAGCCAAGCGGGACTCTCCTACGAGCAGTACTTC.

V gene TRBV6-9 combines with J gene TRBJ1-1, with 7 bases fitting TRBD1. Germline loops: CDR1 MNHGY, CDR2 SVAAGI. V lost 2 bases to trimming and J lost 2 bases; unmatched junction nucleotides: 11. This CDR3 spans 17 amino acids. For the CDR3, the DNA is TGTGCCAGCAGTTATAGTCGTGTACAGGGGACTAACACTGAAGCTTTCTTT. It specifies CASSYSRVQGTNTEAFF.

The count of this clone is one. V and J are TRBV30 and TRBJ2-4, with D possibly matching TRBD1 (6 bases). V dropped 8 bases and J dropped 3 bases, with 17 bases sitting between them. The V gene's germline CDR1 is GTSNPN and CDR2 SVGIG (reference sequence). CDR3 length equals 14 residues. The DNA for the CDR3 is TGTGCCGGGGCCCCAGGGGACGGCAAAAACATTCAGTACTTC. Its translation is CAGAPGDGKNIQYF.

The chain couples TRBV6-5 to TRBJ2-1, with 10 positions matching TRBD1. CDR1 MNHEY and CDR2 SVGAGI come from the germline V gene. This CDR3 contains 14 residues. Unmatched junction bases numbered 4, after V lost 6 bases and J lost 5 bases. The CDR3 DNA reads TGTGCCAGCAGAACCGGGACAGGGGACAATGAGCAGTTCTTC. Translated: CASRTGTGDNEQFF.

V and J are TRBV7-2 and TRBJ2-1; TRBD2 matches 14 bases. Germline V gives CDR1 SGHTA, CDR2 FQGNSA. This CDR3 contains 15 residues. J lost 8 bases, V lost 5 bases, and 5 bases had no gene match. DNA of the CDR3: TGTGCCAGCAGCCCAGGACTAGCGGGAGGCCATGAGCAGTTCTTC. Residues: CASSPGLAGGHEQFF.

The chain joins TRBV7-2 to TRBJ1-1, with D possibly matching TRBD1 (5 bases). The germline V and J ends were trimmed by 1 base and 0 bases, with 12 bases remaining between them. The germline gives CDR1 SGHTA, CDR2 FQGNSA. The CDR3 runs 16 residues. CDR3 bases: TGTGCCAGCAGCTTAGTCCTAGGGGAGGTGAACACTGAAGCTTTCTTT. It yields the protein CASSLVLGEVNTEAFF.

The J gene is TRBJ1-5, the V gene TRBV27, with D perhaps matching TRBD1 (5 bases). Per germline, CDR1 MNHEY and CDR2 SMNVEV (reference sequence). The CDR3 contains 15 residues. The V end was cut by 2 bases, the J end by 4 bases, with 12 bases between. CDR3 in amino acids: CASSLGNQGNQPQHF. Here the CDR3 DNA reads TGTGCCAGCAGTTTAGGAAATCAGGGTAATCAGCCCCAGCATTTT.

The V gene is TRBV5-1, the J gene TRBJ2-1, with D unclear. The CDR3 has 13 residues. Trimming pared 0 bases from V and 10 bases from J, leaving 11 bases between. Germline CDR1 and CDR2: SGHRS and YFSETQ. CDR3 region: CASSLGIVFEQFF. CDR3 nucleotide sequence: TGCGCCAGCAGCTTGGGTATAGTGTTCGAGCAGTTCTTC.

The chain combines TRBV27 with TRBJ2-7; 10 bases line up with TRBD2. CDR3 length: 18 residues. The germline V gene encodes CDR1 MNHEY and CDR2 SMNVEV (reference sequence). The ends lost 6 bases at V and 0 bases at J; junction bases unmatched: 14. CDR3 sequence reads: CASSLRWASGRNSYEQYF. CDR3 sequence (DNA): TGTGCCAGCAGCCTTCGTTGGGCTAGCGGGAGAAACTCCTACGAGCAGTACTTC.

This chain uses TRBV6-5 with TRBJ2-7, with 10 bases fitting TRBD1. The germline gives CDR1 MNHEY, CDR2 SVGAGI. The CDR3 sequence is 15 residues long. V dropped 6 bases and J dropped 0; count of bases not matched to a gene: 5. The CDR3 loop is CASSLGQGISYEQYF. CDR3 sequence (DNA): TGTGCCAGCAGCCTGGGACAGGGGATCTCCTACGAGCAGTACTTC.

The J gene is TRBJ2-1, the V gene TRBV6-1, with TRBD1 matching 9 bases. The trim removed 6 bases at V and 6 bases at J, leaving 6 bases unmatched. The CDR3 extends over 14 amino acids. CDR1 is MNHNS, CDR2 SASEGT, per germline. CDR3 residues: CASSTQGAGNEQFF. The CDR3 DNA is TGTGCCAGCAGCACACAGGGGGCGGGCAATGAGCAGTTCTTC.

The rearrangement links TRBV6-6 to TRBJ1-3, with D maybe TRBD1 (5 bases). The CDR3 is 15 residues long. Per germline, CDR1 MNHNY and CDR2 SVGAGI (reference sequence). Trimming took 6 bases from V and 4 from J, leaving 16 bases between them. The CDR3 bases are TGTGCCAGCAGACCCGACAGCCTTAAAGGAAACACCATATATTTT. This translates into CASRPDSLKGNTIYF.

V and J are TRBV5-4 and TRBJ2-1; D remains ambiguous. The CDR3 extends over 13 amino acids. Deletions cut 0 bases from V and 10 bases from J, with 11 bases between. The V gene's germline CDR1 is SGHNT and CDR2 YYREEE (reference sequence). The CDR3 loop reads CASSLDWRKEQFF. The CDR3 DNA sequence: TGTGCCAGCAGCTTGGATTGGCGGAAGGAGCAGTTCTTC.

The chain joins TRBV4-1 to TRBJ2-3; 10 bases agree with TRBD2. Germline V CDR1 and CDR2: MGHRA, YSYEKL. Unmatched junction bases numbered 5, after V lost 0 bases and J lost 2 bases. The CDR3 has 17 residues. The CDR3 nucleotides are TGCGCCAGCAGCCAAGATCAGCTAGCGGGAGTCACAGATACGCAGTATTTT. It codes for CASSQDQLAGVTDTQYF.

This clone was observed a few times. The chain has TRBV6-5 and TRBJ1-1, with 8 bases that match TRBD1. Trimming took 4 bases from V and 3 from J; bases not matched to a gene: 7. There are 15 residues in the CDR3. CDR1 is MNHEY, CDR2 SVGAGI, per germline. The CDR3: CASSSTGVGDTEAFF. In DNA form, the CDR3 reads TGTGCCAGCAGTTCGACAGGGGTGGGGGACACTGAAGCTTTCTTT.

This chain joins TRBV30 and TRBJ2-7; D may be TRBD2 (5 bases). Trimming cost V 6 bases and J 5 bases, with 11 bases left between them. Germline V CDR1 and CDR2: GTSNPN, SVGIG (reference sequence). The CDR3 length is 11 residues. CDR3 amino acids: CACSDGNEQYF. CDR3 DNA: TGTGCCTGTTCGGACGGGAACGAGCAGTACTTC.

This rearrangement joins TRBV5-1 to TRBJ2-1; no clear D gene. Trimming took off 2 bases at V and 6 bases at J, with 9 bases between the two ends. This CDR3 is 13 amino acids long. Looked up from germline, CDR1 is SGHRS and CDR2 is YFSETQ. CDR3 sequence (DNA): TGCGCCAGCAGCTTACGCGAGGTCAATGAGCAGTTCTTC. Encoded protein: CASSLREVNEQFF. Complete variable domain (other parts from reference TRBV5-1 and TRBJ2-1): KAGVTQTPRYLIKTRGQQVTLSCSPISGHRSVSWYQQTPGQGLQFLFEYFSETQRNKGNFPGRFSGRQFSNSRSEMNVSTLELGDSALYLCASSLREVNEQFFGPGTRLTVL.